These T cell receptor beta chains were read from a single sample in a study of T cell responses to AZD1222 COVID-19 vaccine. The table came from immunoSEQ multiplex PCR; TCRdb's copy has only in-frame clones and leaves some out. Of about 270,000 clones in the sample, 94% were seen once. This specimen was peripheral blood, taken 28 days after the second AZD1222 dose. Receptor source: an adult who received the AZD1222 COVID-19 vaccine. Both conserved end residues are part of each CDR3. A D gene is named only where the DNA matches it firmly. Not every row has a clone size; where given, it reads once, few, many or a size class.

J | size | V | D | CDR3 | DNA
TRBJ1-6 | once | TRBV7-8 | - | CASSLVSSSSYNSPLHF | TGTGCCAGCAGCTTAGTTAGCTCGAGCTCCTATAATTCACCCCTCCACTTT
TRBJ2-2 | - | TRBV2 | - | CASSEGAWTGELFF | TGTGCCAGCAGTGAGGGGGCATGGACCGGGGAGCTGTTTTTT
TRBJ2-7 | - | TRBV7-2 | TRBD1 | CASTAGTGLSEQYF | TGTGCCAGCACCGCTGGGACAGGGCTTAGCGAGCAGTACTTC
TRBJ2-7 | - | TRBV4-2 | TRBD2 | CASSPGTSGPYEQYF | TGTGCCAGCAGCCCTGGGACTAGCGGTCCCTACGAGCAGTACTTC
TRBJ1-1 | - | TRBV5-1 | - | CASSLTTVNTEAFF | TGCGCCAGCAGCTTGACAACTGTGAACACTGAAGCTTTCTTT
TRBJ2-5 | - | TRBV11-1 | - | CASSFPGSQETQYF | TGTGCCAGCAGCTTCCCAGGGTCACAAGAGACCCAGTACTTC
TRBJ2-7 | - | TRBV4-1 | TRBD2 | CASSQVETSRYEQYF | TGCGCCAGCAGCCAAGTCGAGACTAGCAGGTACGAGCAGTACTTC
TRBJ1-1 | - | TRBV20-1 | - | CSAPDSTEAFF | TGCAGTGCACCAGATTCCACTGAAGCTTTCTTT
TRBJ1-2 | - | TRBV4-3 | - | CASSQEVGVALYGYTF | TGCGCCAGCAGCCAAGAGGTCGGGGTTGCCCTCTATGGCTACACCTTC
TRBJ1-1 | - | TRBV5-6 | - | CASTPGPMNTEAFF | TGTGCCAGCACCCCAGGGCCCATGAACACTGAAGCTTTCTTT
TRBJ2-2 | - | TRBV14 | - | CASSRQNTGELFF | TGTGCCAGCAGTCGACAGAACACCGGGGAGCTGTTTTTT
TRBJ1-1 | - | TRBV18 | - | CASSSGGNMNTEAFF | TGTGCCAGCTCATCCGGCGGGAACATGAACACTGAAGCTTTCTTT
TRBJ1-5 | - | TRBV6-2/TRBV6-3 | - | CASSYSGTHQPQHF | TGTGCCAGCAGTTACTCGGGGACTCATCAGCCCCAGCATTTT
TRBJ2-1 | - | TRBV4-1 | TRBD2 | CASSQQAGAYNEQFF | TGCGCCAGCAGCCAACAAGCGGGAGCCTACAATGAGCAGTTCTTC
TRBJ1-1 | - | TRBV7-9 | - | CASSFPGQNTEAFF | TGTGCCAGCAGCTTCCCCGGACAGAACACTGAAGCTTTCTTT
TRBJ2-2 | once | TRBV5-6 | - | CASTLLGEDRTGELFF | TGTGCCAGCACCTTACTAGGGGAGGATAGGACCGGGGAGCTGTTTTTT
TRBJ1-1 | - | TRBV7-2 | TRBD1 | CASSFDREVTEAFF | TGTGCCAGCAGCTTTGACAGGGAGGTCACTGAAGCTTTCTTT
TRBJ2-7 | - | TRBV29-1 | TRBD2 | CSVEDPSGSSYEQYF | TGCAGCGTTGAAGATCCTAGCGGGAGTTCCTACGAGCAGTACTTC
TRBJ2-7 | - | TRBV5-5 | - | CASRTGTESSYEQYF | TGTGCCAGCAGAACCGGGACCGAGAGCTCCTACGAGCAGTACTTC
TRBJ2-1 | - | TRBV19 | - | CATTRSYNEQFF | TGTGCCACTACGCGCTCCTACAATGAGCAGTTCTTC
TRBJ1-3 | - | TRBV2 | TRBD1 | CASSEGQRNTIYF | TGTGCCAGCAGTGAGGGACAGAGAAACACCATATATTTT
TRBJ2-7 | - | TRBV7-9 | TRBD2 | CASSLGRGASGTYEQYF | TGTGCCAGCAGCTTAGGGCGGGGGGCTAGCGGCACCTACGAGCAGTACTTC
TRBJ1-1 | once | TRBV27 | TRBD1 | CASSDRGRNTEAFF | TGTGCCAGCAGTGACAGGGGGAGGAACACTGAAGCTTTCTTT
TRBJ2-7 | - | TRBV2 | - | CASSEGSSRQSGQYF | TGTGCCAGCAGTGAAGGATCGTCTAGACAGTCCGGGCAGTACTTC
TRBJ2-7 | - | TRBV28 | TRBD1 | CASCSWTGAYEQYF | TGTGCCAGCTGTTCCTGGACAGGTGCTTACGAGCAGTACTTC
TRBJ1-4 | - | TRBV5-4 | - | CASSLGTGGTNEKLFF | TGTGCCAGCAGCTTGGGGACGGGCGGGACTAATGAAAAACTGTTTTTT